This T cell receptor beta chain was captured by sequencing in a study of glioma-infiltrating T cells (dated by TCRdb to about 2016). For the study in its entirety: The study sequenced TCR alpha- and beta-chain repertoires from glioma tissue, from non-neoplastic brain tissue and from matched peripheral blood mononuclear cells. To measure how far tissue and blood T-cell populations diverged, each tissue-infiltrating repertoire was compared against the peripheral blood repertoire of the same patient. The paired cohort comprised three low-grade glioma patients, about 8 primary glioblastoma patients and three non-glioma patients contributing non-neoplastic brain tissue. The paper as a whole reports these results and caveats: VJ-independent divergence between tissue and blood was below expectation in non-neoplastic patients but above expectation in all gliomas, especially low-grade gliomas. Tissue and blood shared very few CDR3 sequences, a result attributed to high CDR3 diversity and limited sampling. Small numbers underpinned the group comparisons: eight or nine glioblastoma patients, three low-grade glioma patients and three non-neoplastic patients.

This clonotype was counted many times. Its antigen remains undetermined. Within one base of it there is no much larger clone, and no base qualities were kept. TCR alpha and beta CDR3 regions were amplified with the iRepertoire nested amplicon-rescue multiplex PCR (arm-PCR) platform from RNA. The input for one-step reverse transcription and amplification was about 85-400 ng of tissue mRNA or PBMC total RNA. Following bead purification, Illumina adapters were added by a secondary multiplex PCR, and the libraries were gel-purified between 200 and 400 bp. Libraries carried internal 6-nucleotide barcodes used for demultiplexing. The libraries were sequenced on an Illumina MiSeq using 2x220 or 2x250 nucleotide paired-end reads. The study's own analysis went as follows. Paired reads were merged with FLASH 1.2.11 and aligned to the GRCh37 human genome with BWA-MEM before extracting TRA and TRB reads. For V and J assignment, an IMGT-derived reference of cassette sequences and CDR3 motifs that included pseudogenes was used. Reads were translated in three frames, and productive CDR3s were defined as those with a C...FGXG motif and no stop codons. A clonotype was defined as a unique combination of a V-J cassette pair and a CDR3 amino acid sequence. Reads were filtered by Hamming distance, with the threshold set by the sequence error rate of each sample in mapped regions. TCRdb passed the public sequencing reads through fastp at Q25 and MiXCR, retaining productive beta sequences. Rows are unified per CDR3 protein, each entry keeping the most common DNA and genes. The V and J calls and clone size come from TCRdb's table, not from the authors' own analysis. This sample lists roughly 42,000 distinct CDR3 sequences; 20% to 25% were detected once. Around 6.3% of the sample is taken by the ten largest.

The germline V gene (reference sequence) specifies MNHNY as CDR1 and SVGAGI as CDR2. Trimming leaves V shorter by 0 bases and J shorter by 0 bases, with the junction holding 7 bases beyond the gene matches. The CDR3 starts with the cysteine, ends with the phenylalanine, and has 17 residues. This entry keeps only the CDR3 DNA: 51 bases, framed from base 1. Sequenced: glioma tissue, nonneoplastic brain tissue, or PBMCs (not recorded which). The origin of this receptor is a human donor with low-grade glioma or glioblastoma, undergoing nonglioma brain surgery, or in good health (not recorded which). This chain joins TRBV6-6 to TRBJ1-1, and 7 bases in between align with TRBD1. This receptor carries the CDR3 CASSYSPNRGVNTEAFF. The sequence in DNA is TGTGCCAGCAGTTACTCGCCCAACAGGGGAGTGAACACTGAAGCTTTCTTT.